These 27 T cell receptor beta chains originate from one sample sequenced in a study of T cells after yellow fever vaccination. MiXCR, applied by TCRdb to the 5' RACE reads, yields one record per CDR3 protein. The sample consists of about 300,000 distinct CDR3 sequences, about 6.9% of them appearing once. The source material was PBMCs, sampled around 45 days after the first yellow fever vaccination. The origin of the receptors is a man aged 18 to 30 who received the YFV17D yellow fever vaccine.

This clonotype was recorded a few times. The chain carries TRBV7-8 and TRBJ2-4; D is unclear. The V end was cut by 4 bases, the J end by 5 bases, with 12 bases between. The germline gives CDR1 SGHVS, CDR2 FQNEAQ. The CDR3 contains 14 residues. In nucleotides, the CDR3 is TGTGCCAGCAGCTCCCTACGGAGCGAAAACATTCAGTACTTC. This encodes CASSSLRSENIQYF. The full variable domain, in which reference TRBV7-8 and TRBJ2-4 provide the parts outside the CDR3, is GAGVSQSPRYKVAKRGQDVALRCDPISGHVSLFWYQQALGQGPEFLTYFQNEAQLDKSGLPSDRFFAERPEGSVSTLKIQRTQQEDSAVYLCASSSLRSENIQYFGAGTRLSVL.

This clonotype was counted ten times or more. V gene TRBV6-2 or TRBV6-3 combines with J gene TRBJ1-1; 9 positions agree with TRBD1. This CDR3 spans 12 amino acids. The germline V gene has CDR1 MNHEY and CDR2 SVGEGT. The junction had 4 bases not matched to a gene; V was cut back by 10 bases and J by 4 bases. CDR3 in amino acids: CATLDRGTEAFF. The DNA of the CDR3 is TGTGCCACCCTGGACAGGGGCACTGAAGCTTTCTTT.

The sample holds many counts of this clonotype. V gene TRBV12-3 or TRBV12-4 combines with J gene TRBJ2-5; D is unclear. V was shortened by 1 base and J by 2 bases, with 8 bases between the two germline ends. CDR3 length: 14 amino acids. CDR3 protein: CASSLGDEQETQYF. DNA of the CDR3: TGTGCCAGCAGTTTAGGGGATGAACAAGAGACCCAGTACTTC.

The table lists this clonotype with many counts. The chain's CDR3 is CASSLGQGAYEQYV. CDR3 coding DNA: TGTGCCAGCAGCTTGGGGCAGGGGGCATACGAGCAGTACGTC. J is TRBJ2-7 and V is TRBV5-1, with 8 bases aligning to TRBD1. From germline, CDR1 is SGHRS and CDR2 YFSETQ. The CDR3 spans 14 residues.

The genes are TRBV5-1 and TRBJ1-3, with D tentatively TRBD1 (5 bases). Germline values: CDR1 SGHRS, CDR2 YFSETQ. The CDR3 length is 14 residues. V lost 7 bases and J lost 0, with 11 bases in between. In DNA, the CDR3 is TGCGCCAGCGGGGCCGAGGGCTCTGGAAACACCATATATTTT. This codes for CASGAEGSGNTIYF.

This clonotype was recorded at least ten times. This chain connects TRBV7-2 to TRBJ2-1; D unclear. The CDR3 covers 16 residues. V was pared by 2 bases and J by 0 bases, with 11 bases between. In germline, CDR1 is SGHTA, CDR2 FQGNSA. The CDR3 protein is CASSLLGTSSYNEQFF. The CDR3 DNA reads as TGTGCCAGCAGCTTATTAGGAACGAGCTCCTACAATGAGCAGTTCTTC.

This clonotype was observed a handful of times. This sequence joins TRBV5-5 and TRBJ2-4, with D possibly matching TRBD2 (5 bases). The CDR3 is 15 residues long. Trimming took off 4 bases at V and 2 bases at J, with 13 bases between the two ends. Germline CDR1 SGHKS, CDR2 YYEKEE (reference sequence). The CDR3 spells CASSPDWEPKNIQYF. CDR3 nucleotides: TGTGCCAGCAGCCCGGACTGGGAACCCAAAAACATTCAGTACTTC.

This clonotype was found a few times. The rearrangement joins TRBV28 to TRBJ2-5; a weak D match, TRBD1 (5 bases). From germline, CDR1 is MDHEN and CDR2 SYDVKM. Deletions cut 5 bases from V and 5 bases from J, with 15 bases between. The CDR3 runs to 14 residues. CDR3 sequence (DNA): TGTGCCAGCAGTGCGACGCAGGGCTGGGAGACCCAGTACTTC. Its protein product is CASSATQGWETQYF.

This clonotype was observed a few times. V gene TRBV7-9 combines with J gene TRBJ1-1; D not resolved. Trimming pared 8 bases from V and 3 bases from J, leaving 16 bases between. Germline values: CDR1 SEHNR, CDR2 FQNEAQ (reference sequence). This CDR3 has 14 amino acids. The chain's CDR3 is CASGKSLRHTEAFF. CDR3 coding DNA: TGTGCCAGCGGGAAATCTTTGCGGCACACTGAAGCTTTCTTT.

There are many counts of this clonotype. The chain recombines TRBV12-3 or TRBV12-4 with TRBJ2-5; D remains unclear. The CDR3 loop spans 14 amino acids. Trimming removed 3 bases at V and 4 bases at J, with 12 bases between. The DNA of the CDR3 is TGTGCCAGCAGTTTGATGTGGGTTGGAGAGACCCAGTACTTC. Its protein product is CASSLMWVGETQYF.

The rearrangement links TRBV4-3 to TRBJ2-3; no clear D. From germline, CDR1 is LGHNA and CDR2 YSLEER. Trimming cost V 0 bases and J 5 bases, with 6 bases left between them. CDR3 length: 13 amino acids. CDR3 loop: CASSQDHGDTQYF. The CDR3 DNA reads TGCGCCAGCAGCCAAGATCACGGAGATACGCAGTATTTT.

This clonotype was seen more than once but under ten times. The junction and the germline gene differ at one end; a read error may be behind it. The chain uses TRBV7-6 and TRBJ2-1; D may be TRBD2 (5 bases). The CDR3 is made up of 14 amino acids. The V gene's germline CDR1 is SGHVS and CDR2 FNYEAQ. CDR3 in DNA: TGTGCCAGCAGCCTAGCCCCCTCGGTCGATGAGCAGTTCTTC. Residues: CASSLAPSVDEQFF.

This clonotype was seen at least ten times. The genes are TRBV20-1 and TRBJ2-2; TRBD2 agrees at 10 bases. J lost 2 bases, V lost 2 bases, and 14 bases had no gene match. Germline V gene data show CDR1 as DFQATT and CDR2 as SNEGSKA (reference sequence). There are 19 residues in the CDR3. The DNA of the CDR3 is TGCAGTGCTAGATCCCCTAGCGGGGGATCCCTACTTAACACCGGGGAGCTGTTTTTT. It specifies CSARSPSGGSLLNTGELFF.

The V and J genes are TRBV7-2 and TRBJ2-7; 8 bases line up with TRBD1. This CDR3 contains 13 residues. V dropped 3 bases and J dropped 5; count of bases not matched to a gene: 3. The germline gives CDR1 SGHTA, CDR2 FQGNSA. This CDR3 reads CASSFSGGDEQYV. The CDR3 DNA sequence: TGTGCCAGCAGCTTCTCAGGGGGCGACGAGCAGTACGTC.

This clonotype has a handful of counts. The chain links TRBV5-1 to TRBJ2-7; D is perhaps TRBD2 (6 bases). V was shortened by 4 bases and J by 2 bases, with 16 bases between the two germline ends. The CDR3 is 15 amino acids. Germline V lookup: CDR1 SGHRS, CDR2 YFSETQ. CDR3 in amino acids: CASSAEPGVTYEQYF. The CDR3 region has the DNA TGCGCCAGCAGCGCGGAGCCGGGGGTTACCTACGAGCAGTACTTC.

This clonotype came up many times. The gene calls are TRBV7-2 and TRBJ2-5; TRBD1 matches 9 bases. V lost 4 bases to trimming and J lost 0 bases; unmatched junction nucleotides: 0. This CDR3 region has 14 residues. Per germline, CDR1 SGHTA and CDR2 FQGNSA. This chain's CDR3 is CASSWTGDQETQYF. CDR3 nucleotides: TGTGCCAGCAGCTGGACAGGGGACCAAGAGACCCAGTACTTC.

The chain carries TRBV23-1 and TRBJ2-7; no reliable D call. TRBV23-1 is flagged as an ORF with uncertain function. The CDR3 contains 16 residues. The ends were cut back, 1 base at V and 3 bases at J, with 16 bases in the middle. In DNA, the CDR3 is TGCGCCAGCAGTCAATGCGTTAAGACGGACGTCTACGAGCAGTACTTC. This sequence encodes CASSQCVKTDVYEQYF.

This clonotype was recorded a few times. The J gene is TRBJ1-1, the V gene TRBV6-5; 7 bases agree with TRBD1. Germline loops: CDR1 MNHEY, CDR2 SVGAGI. CDR3 length: 15 amino acids. The V gene end was trimmed by 8 bases and the J gene end by 5 bases; junction bases not matched to a gene: 14. Written as DNA, the CDR3 is TGTGCCAGCGGTTCAGGGGGGGCTGGTTTAACTGAAGCTTTCTTT. Translation: CASGSGGAGLTEAFF.

The chain employs TRBV4-3 and TRBJ1-4, with 8 nucleotides matching TRBD1. Germline CDR1 reads LGHNA; CDR2 reads YSLEER. V shed 2 bases and J 8 bases; nucleotides not matched to a gene: 7. The CDR3 has 15 amino acids. The CDR3 DNA sequence: TGCGCCAGCAGCCAATTAGACAGGGGTCGAGAAAAACTGTTTTTT. This codes for CASSQLDRGREKLFF.

This sequence joins TRBV20-1 and TRBJ2-7, with 9 bases fitting TRBD2. Germline V gene data show CDR1 as DFQATT and CDR2 as SNEGSKA (reference sequence). The CDR3 covers 16 residues. Trimming cost V 1 base and J 3 bases; bases outside gene matches: 10. The CDR3 protein is CSARASGGTSFYEQYF. CDR3 sequence (DNA): TGCAGTGCTAGAGCGAGCGGGGGGACCTCGTTCTACGAGCAGTACTTC.

This clonotype was found a few times. The J gene is TRBJ2-3, the V gene TRBV20-1; D remains unclear. V was cut by 0 bases and J by 4 bases, with 17 bases left in between. This CDR3 is 16 amino acids long. Germline values: CDR1 DFQATT, CDR2 SNEGSKA (reference sequence). The CDR3 nucleotides read TGCAGTGCTAGAGATCCCCCCTCCAGCTTCGCAGATACGCAGTATTTT. Amino acid sequence: CSARDPPSSFADTQYF.

This clonotype has a handful of counts. This chain connects TRBV10-3 to TRBJ1-1, with D perhaps TRBD1 (6 bases). This CDR3 is built from 13 residues. Trimming left V 6 bases short and J 3 bases short, with 11 bases between. Germline lookup yields CDR1 ENHRY and CDR2 SYGVKD. CDR3 sequence: CAISQYRDTEAFF. The CDR3 DNA is TGTGCCATCAGCCAATACAGGGACACTGAAGCTTTCTTT.

This clonotype has at least ten counts. This rearrangement joins TRBV14 to TRBJ2-3, with D unclear. CDR3 length: 15 residues. Germline V gives CDR1 SGHDN, CDR2 FVKESK. V shed 1 base and J shed 0 bases, with 8 bases lying between them. The CDR3: CASSQGIVSTDTQYF. The CDR3 DNA is TGTGCCAGCAGCCAAGGGATAGTTAGCACAGATACGCAGTATTTT.

V gene TRBV23-1 combines with J gene TRBJ2-5; 8 nucleotides agree with TRBD2. TRBV23-1 is flagged as an ORF with uncertain function. Trimming removed 0 bases from V and 3 bases from J; junction bases left unmatched: 9. The CDR3 totals 17 residues. The CDR3 DNA sequence: TGCGCCAGCAGTCAATCAAGTCACGGGGGGGCCGAAGAGACCCAGTACTTC. Translation gives CASSQSSHGGAEETQYF.

Only a few counts were recorded for this clonotype. The genes are TRBV6-5 and TRBJ1-1; no firm D call. Germline V lookup: CDR1 MNHEY, CDR2 SVGAGI. This CDR3 has 13 amino acids. V lost 4 bases to trimming and J lost 0 bases, with 6 bases between them. The CDR3: CASSFKVNTEAFF. CDR3 bases: TGTGCCAGCAGTTTTAAAGTGAACACTGAAGCTTTCTTT.

DNA of the CDR3: TGTGCCAGCAGCACAAGGGACAGCAATCAGTTCTTC. Its translation is CASSTRDSNQFF. The rearrangement joins TRBV7-9 to TRBJ2-1; 7 bases align to TRBD1. The CDR3 has 12 amino acids. In germline, CDR1 is SEHNR, CDR2 FQNEAQ (reference sequence). V shed 5 bases and J 13 bases; nucleotides not matched to a gene: 8.

This clonotype was observed many times. The chain combines TRBV5-1 with TRBJ2-5; D is possibly TRBD1 or TRBD2 (5 bases each). Germline CDR1 is SGHRS and CDR2 is YFSETQ. CDR3 length equals 13 residues. V shed 3 bases and J shed 0 bases, with 6 bases lying between them. The CDR3: CASSWDHQETQYF. The CDR3 region has the DNA TGCGCCAGCAGCTGGGACCACCAAGAGACCCAGTACTTC. The whole variable domain, filled in from reference TRBV5-1 and TRBJ2-5, reads KAGVTQTPRYLIKTRGQQVTLSCSPISGHRSVSWYQQTPGQGLQFLFEYFSETQRNKGNFPGRFSGRQFSNSRSEMNVSTLELGDSALYLCASSWDHQETQYFGPGTRLLVL.